The TCR beta chain described here comes from a study of blood T cells in healthy people across ages. Study-wide points: Conclusively comparing naive with antigen-experienced cells was impossible with unsorted PBMCs.

Every donor gave 9.5 to 10 milliliters of peripheral blood. CDR3 length: 15 amino acids. V lost 1 base and J lost 1, with 10 bases in between. Germline values: CDR1 DFQATT, CDR2 SNEGSKA (reference sequence). In regard to this clonotype: The antigen remains unidentified.

A second 7 to 11 cycle PCR used barcoded and J-beta primers. TCRdb processed the 5' RACE reads anew with MiXCR; each CDR3 protein has one entry. This sample has 650,000 to 800,000 distinct CDR3 sequences; roughly 44% occur once, and the top ten carry about 19%. The V and J genes are TRBV20-1 and TRBJ1-4; D may be TRBD1 (5 bases). The TCR was taken from a man in his sixties in good health. The sample taken for sequencing was blood. In nucleotides, the CDR3 is TGCAGTGCTAGAGGTGGGGCGCGAACTAATGAAAAACTGTTTTTT. It translates to CSARGGARTNEKLFF.